The rows below give T cell receptor beta chains drawn from one sample of a study of T cell changes during pregnancy in multiple sclerosis. Clones were read by immunoSEQ multiplex PCR, and TCRdb kept only the in-frame ones, dropping some. The profile covers about 84,000 clones, with nearly 95% appearing a single time and roughly 0.93% taken by the ten largest. Here the sequenced sample was peripheral blood, taken in the second trimester of pregnancy. All receptors come from a female donor in good health, enrolled as a control in a pregnancy study. CDR3s leave out the opening cysteine and the closing phenylalanine or tryptophan.

TRBV30,TRBJ1-2,AWSREHYGYT
TRBV6-1,TRBJ1-2,ASSEELIPLANYGYT
TRBV18,TRBJ2-7,ASSPLARPSSYEQY
TRBV18,TRBJ2-3,ASSPPTGGRDTQY
TRBV7-2,TRBJ2-7,ASSLRREATVN
TRBV18,TRBJ2-7,ASSPPSLTSGRQTYEQY
TRBV5-4,TRBJ2-3,ASSRGGPSGFTDTQY
TRBV12-1,TRBJ2-5,ASSSGTGAQETQY
TRBV27,TRBJ2-7,ASRPSGRTYEQY
TRBV7-2,TRBJ2-1,ASSPTRQGLEQF
TRBV6-1,TRBJ1-2,ATPRQDDNYGYT
TRBV6-6,TRBJ1-5,ASSGQGSNQPQH
TRBV5-4,TRBJ2-5,ASSLLRRGGPETQY
TRBV19,TRBJ2-7,ASSERGQGNEQY
TRBV4-1,TRBJ1-4,ASSQARGPATNEKLF
TRBV10-3,TRBJ2-7,AISESHIRTSYEQY
TRBV5-1,TRBJ2-7,ASSLAGPADEQY
TRBV6-1,TRBJ2-5,ASSENRVTQY
TRBV5-4,TRBJ2-5,ASSFQLAGVGETQY
TRBV7-9,TRBJ1-2,ASSLDSFYGYT
TRBV5-4,TRBJ2-7,ASSAGTESYEQY
TRBV25-1,TRBJ1-2,ASSDGDRGLAGYT
TRBV28,TRBJ2-1,ATNSGSYNEQF
TRBV18,TRBJ2-1,ASSPRTGDNEQF
TRBV6-5,TRBJ1-1,ASSKYGNTEAF
TRBV6-4,TRBJ2-4,AMTKPGALAKNIQY
TRBV2,TRBJ1-4,ASTETGGWLV
TRBV19,TRBJ1-2,ASSEGQQGRTQDNYGYT
TRBV28,TRBJ2-1,ASILDSYNEQF
TRBV7-8,TRBJ2-1,ASSLGEYNEQF
TRBV19,TRBJ2-1,ASSKSGSPYNEQF
TRBV6-5,TRBJ2-5,ASIPPGQETQY